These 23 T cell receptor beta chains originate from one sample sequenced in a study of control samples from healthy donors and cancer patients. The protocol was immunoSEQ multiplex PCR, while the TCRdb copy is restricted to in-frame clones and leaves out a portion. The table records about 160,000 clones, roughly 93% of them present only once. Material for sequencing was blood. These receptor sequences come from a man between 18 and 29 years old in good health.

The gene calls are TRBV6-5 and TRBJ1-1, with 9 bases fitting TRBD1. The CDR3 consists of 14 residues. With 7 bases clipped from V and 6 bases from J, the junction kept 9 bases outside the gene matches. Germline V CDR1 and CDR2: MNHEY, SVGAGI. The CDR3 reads CASTPGTGLAEAFF. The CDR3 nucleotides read TGTGCCAGCACCCCCGGGACAGGGTTGGCTGAAGCTTTCTTT.

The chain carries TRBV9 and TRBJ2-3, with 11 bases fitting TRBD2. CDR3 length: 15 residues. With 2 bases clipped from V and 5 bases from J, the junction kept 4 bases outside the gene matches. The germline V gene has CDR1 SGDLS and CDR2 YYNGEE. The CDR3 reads CASSVTSGNVDTQYF. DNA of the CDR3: TGTGCCAGCAGCGTGACTAGCGGGAACGTAGATACGCAGTATTTT.

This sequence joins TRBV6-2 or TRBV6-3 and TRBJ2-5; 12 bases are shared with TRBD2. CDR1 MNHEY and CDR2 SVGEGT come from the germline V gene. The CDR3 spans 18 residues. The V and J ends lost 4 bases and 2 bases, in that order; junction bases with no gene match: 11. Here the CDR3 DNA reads TGTGCCAGCAGTTGGGGGGGAACTAGCGGGAGGAGTCAAGAGACCCAGTACTTC. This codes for CASSWGGTSGRSQETQYF.

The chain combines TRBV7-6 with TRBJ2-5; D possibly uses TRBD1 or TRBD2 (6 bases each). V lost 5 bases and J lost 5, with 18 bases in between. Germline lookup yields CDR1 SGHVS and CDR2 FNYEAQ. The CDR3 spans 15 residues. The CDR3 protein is CASSLSGDWGETQYF. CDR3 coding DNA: TGTGCCAGCAGCCTTTCAGGGGACTGGGGGGAGACCCAGTACTTC.

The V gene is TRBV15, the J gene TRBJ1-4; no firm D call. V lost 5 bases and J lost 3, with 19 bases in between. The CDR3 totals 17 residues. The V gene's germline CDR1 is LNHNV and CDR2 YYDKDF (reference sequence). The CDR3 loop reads CATSRRLTGAPNEKLFF. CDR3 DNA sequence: TGTGCCACCAGCCGAAGGCTGACGGGTGCACCTAATGAAAAACTGTTTTTT.

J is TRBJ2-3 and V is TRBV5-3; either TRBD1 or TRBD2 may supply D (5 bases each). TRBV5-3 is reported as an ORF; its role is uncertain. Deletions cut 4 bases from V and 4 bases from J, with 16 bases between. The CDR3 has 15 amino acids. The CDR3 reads CARSRLPLGADTQYF. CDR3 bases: TGTGCCAGAAGCCGTCTACCCTTGGGGGCAGATACGCAGTATTTT.

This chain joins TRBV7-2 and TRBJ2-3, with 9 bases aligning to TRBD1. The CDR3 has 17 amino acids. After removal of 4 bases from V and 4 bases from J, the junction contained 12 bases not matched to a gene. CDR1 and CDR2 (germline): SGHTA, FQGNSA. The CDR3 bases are TGTGCCAGCAGCTCCCCGGGGGACAGGGTAGACCCAGATACGCAGTATTTT. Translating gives CASSSPGDRVDPDTQYF.

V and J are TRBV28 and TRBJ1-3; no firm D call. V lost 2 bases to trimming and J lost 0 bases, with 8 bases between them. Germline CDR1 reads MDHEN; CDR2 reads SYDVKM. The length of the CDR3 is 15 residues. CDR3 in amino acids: CASSLGLSSGNTIYF. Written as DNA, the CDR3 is TGTGCCAGCAGTTTAGGTCTGAGCTCTGGAAACACCATATATTTT.

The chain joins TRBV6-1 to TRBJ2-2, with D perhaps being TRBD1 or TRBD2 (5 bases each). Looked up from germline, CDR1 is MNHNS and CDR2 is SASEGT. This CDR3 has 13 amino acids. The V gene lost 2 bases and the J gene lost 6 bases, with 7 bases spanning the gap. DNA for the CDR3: TGTGCCAGCAGTGAACTGGGGGCCGGGGAGCTGTTTTTT. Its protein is CASSELGAGELFF.

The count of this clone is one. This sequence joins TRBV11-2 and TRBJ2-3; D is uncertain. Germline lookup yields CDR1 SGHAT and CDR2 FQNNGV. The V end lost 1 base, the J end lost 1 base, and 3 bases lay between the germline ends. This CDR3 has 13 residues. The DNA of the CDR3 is TGTGCCAGCAGCTTAGTCCGCACAGATACGCAGTATTTT. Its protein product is CASSLVRTDTQYF.

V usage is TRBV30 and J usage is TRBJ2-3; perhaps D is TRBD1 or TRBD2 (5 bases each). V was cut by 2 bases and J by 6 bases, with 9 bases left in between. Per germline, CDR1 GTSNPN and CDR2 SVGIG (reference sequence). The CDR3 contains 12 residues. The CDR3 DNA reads TGTGCCTGGAGTACGGGGACCGATACGCAGTATTTT. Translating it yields CAWSTGTDTQYF.

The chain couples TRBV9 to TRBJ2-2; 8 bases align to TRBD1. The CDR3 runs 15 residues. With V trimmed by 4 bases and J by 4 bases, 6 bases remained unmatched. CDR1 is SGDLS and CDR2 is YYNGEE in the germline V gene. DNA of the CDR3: TGTGCCAGCAGCTCCCGGGACAGGCCCACCGGGGAGCTGTTTTTT. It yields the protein CASSSRDRPTGELFF.

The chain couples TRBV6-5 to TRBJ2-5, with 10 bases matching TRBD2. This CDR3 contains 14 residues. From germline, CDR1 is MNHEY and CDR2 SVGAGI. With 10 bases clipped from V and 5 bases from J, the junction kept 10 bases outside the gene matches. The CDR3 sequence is CATRGLAGDETQYF. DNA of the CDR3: TGTGCCACACGAGGGCTAGCGGGAGACGAGACCCAGTACTTC.

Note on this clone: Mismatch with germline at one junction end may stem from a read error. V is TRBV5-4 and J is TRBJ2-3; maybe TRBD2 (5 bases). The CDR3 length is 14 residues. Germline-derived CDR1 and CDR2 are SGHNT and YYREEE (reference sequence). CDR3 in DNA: TGTGCCAGCAGCTTCCACAGACCCGGGGATATGCAGTATTTT. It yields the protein CASSFHRPGDMQYF.

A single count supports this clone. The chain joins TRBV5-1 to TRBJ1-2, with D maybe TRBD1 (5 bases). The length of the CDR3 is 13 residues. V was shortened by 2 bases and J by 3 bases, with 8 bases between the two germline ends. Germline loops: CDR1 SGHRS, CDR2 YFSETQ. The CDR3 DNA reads TGCGCCAGCAGCTTCCAGGGTCACTATGGCTACACCTTC. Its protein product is CASSFQGHYGYTF.

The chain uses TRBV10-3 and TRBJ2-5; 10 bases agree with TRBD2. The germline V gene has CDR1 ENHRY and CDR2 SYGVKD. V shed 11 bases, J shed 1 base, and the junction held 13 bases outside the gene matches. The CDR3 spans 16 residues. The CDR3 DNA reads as TGTGCCGCTTCTAGCGGGAGTTCTCGAGGCCAAGAGACCCAGTACTTC. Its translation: CAASSGSSRGQETQYF.

As DNA, the CDR3 is TGTGCCTGGAGTCGGGACTCGGGCTACACCTTC. Amino acid sequence: CAWSRDSGYTF. The chain links TRBV30 to TRBJ1-2, with D possibly being TRBD1 (5 bases). V lost 2 bases and J 8 bases, leaving 9 bases between the germline ends. This CDR3 region has 11 residues. Looked up from germline, CDR1 is GTSNPN and CDR2 is SVGIG (reference sequence).

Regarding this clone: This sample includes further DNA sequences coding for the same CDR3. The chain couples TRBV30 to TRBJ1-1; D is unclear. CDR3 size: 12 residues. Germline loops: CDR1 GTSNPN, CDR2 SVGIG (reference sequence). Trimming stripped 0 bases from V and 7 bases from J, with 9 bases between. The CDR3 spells CAWSVERNEAFF. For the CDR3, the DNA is TGTGCCTGGAGTGTAGAGAGGAATGAAGCTTTCTTT. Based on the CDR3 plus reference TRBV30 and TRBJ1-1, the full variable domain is SQTIHQWPATLVQPVGSPLSLECTVEGTSNPNLYWYRQAAGRGLQLLFYSVGIGQISSEVPQNLSASRPQDRQFILSSKKLLLSDSGFYLCAWSVERNEAFFGQGTRLTVV.

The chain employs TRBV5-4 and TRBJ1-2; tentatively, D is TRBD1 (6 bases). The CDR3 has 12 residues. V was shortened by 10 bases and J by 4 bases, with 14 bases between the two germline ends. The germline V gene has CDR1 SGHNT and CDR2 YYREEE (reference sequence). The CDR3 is CAYNPGAYGYTF. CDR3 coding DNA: TGTGCCTATAATCCGGGGGCCTATGGCTACACCTTC.

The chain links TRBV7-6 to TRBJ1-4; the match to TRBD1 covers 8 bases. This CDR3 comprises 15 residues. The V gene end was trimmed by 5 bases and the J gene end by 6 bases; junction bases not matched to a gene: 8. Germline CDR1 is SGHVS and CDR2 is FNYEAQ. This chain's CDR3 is CASSVTGGKDEKLFF. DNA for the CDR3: TGTGCCAGCAGCGTAACAGGGGGGAAGGATGAAAAACTGTTTTTT.

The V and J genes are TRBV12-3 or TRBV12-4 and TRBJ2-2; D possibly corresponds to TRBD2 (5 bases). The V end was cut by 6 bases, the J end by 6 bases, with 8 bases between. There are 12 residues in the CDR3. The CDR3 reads CASSLAPGELFF. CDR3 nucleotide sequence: TGTGCCAGCAGCCTAGCCCCCGGGGAGCTGTTTTTT.

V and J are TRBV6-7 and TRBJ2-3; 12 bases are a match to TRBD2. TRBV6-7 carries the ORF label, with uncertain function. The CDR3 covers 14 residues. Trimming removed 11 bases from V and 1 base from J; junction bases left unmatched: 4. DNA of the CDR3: TGTGCCGCAAGGACTAGCGGGGGCACAGATACGCAGTATTTT. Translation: CAARTSGGTDTQYF.

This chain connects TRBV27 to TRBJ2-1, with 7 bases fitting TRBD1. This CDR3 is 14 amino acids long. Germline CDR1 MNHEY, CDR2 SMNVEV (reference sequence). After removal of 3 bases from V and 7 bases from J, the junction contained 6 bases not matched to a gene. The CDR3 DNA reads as TGTGCCAGCAGTTTCCGGGACAGCCTGAATGAGCAGTTCTTC. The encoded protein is CASSFRDSLNEQFF.